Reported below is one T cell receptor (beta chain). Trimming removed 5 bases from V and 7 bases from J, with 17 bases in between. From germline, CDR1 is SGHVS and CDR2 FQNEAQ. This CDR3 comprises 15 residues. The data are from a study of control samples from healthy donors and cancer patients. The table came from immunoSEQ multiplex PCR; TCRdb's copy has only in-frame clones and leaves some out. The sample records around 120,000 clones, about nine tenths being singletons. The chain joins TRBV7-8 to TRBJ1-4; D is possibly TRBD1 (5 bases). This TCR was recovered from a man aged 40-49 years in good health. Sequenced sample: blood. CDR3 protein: CASSTTSGSGEKLFF. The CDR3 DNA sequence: TGTGCCAGCAGCACCACCTCAGGGAGTGGTGAAAAACTGTTTTTT.